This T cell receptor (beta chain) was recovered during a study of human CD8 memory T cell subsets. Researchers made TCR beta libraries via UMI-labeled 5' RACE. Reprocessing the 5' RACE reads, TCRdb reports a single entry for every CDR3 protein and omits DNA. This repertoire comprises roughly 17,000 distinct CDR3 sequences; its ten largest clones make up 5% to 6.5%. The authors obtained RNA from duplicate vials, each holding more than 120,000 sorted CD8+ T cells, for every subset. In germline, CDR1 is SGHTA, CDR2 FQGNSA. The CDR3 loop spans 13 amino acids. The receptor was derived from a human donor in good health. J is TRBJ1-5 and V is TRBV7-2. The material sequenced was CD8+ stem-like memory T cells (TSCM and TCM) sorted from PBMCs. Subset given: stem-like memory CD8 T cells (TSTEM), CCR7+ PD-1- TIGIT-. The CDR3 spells CASSFDTFQPQHF.